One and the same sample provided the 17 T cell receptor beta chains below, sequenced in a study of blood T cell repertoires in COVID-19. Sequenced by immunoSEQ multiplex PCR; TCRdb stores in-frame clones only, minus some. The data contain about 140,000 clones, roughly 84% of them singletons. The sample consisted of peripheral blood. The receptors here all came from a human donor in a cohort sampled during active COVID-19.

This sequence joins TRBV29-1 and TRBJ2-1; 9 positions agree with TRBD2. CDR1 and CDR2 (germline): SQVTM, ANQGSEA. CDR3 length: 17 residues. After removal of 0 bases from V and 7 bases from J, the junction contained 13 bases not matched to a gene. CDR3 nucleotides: TGCAGCGTTGAAGACTGGGCTAGCGGGATCAGACGGAATGAGCAGTTCTTC. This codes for CSVEDWASGIRRNEQFF.

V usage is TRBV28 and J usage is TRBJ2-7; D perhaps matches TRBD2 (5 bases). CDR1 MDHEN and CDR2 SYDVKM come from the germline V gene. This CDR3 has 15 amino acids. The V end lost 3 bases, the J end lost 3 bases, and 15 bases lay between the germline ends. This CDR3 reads CASSFPSGGGYEQYF. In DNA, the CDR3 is TGTGCCAGCAGTTTCCCTTCGGGTGGAGGCTACGAGCAGTACTTC.

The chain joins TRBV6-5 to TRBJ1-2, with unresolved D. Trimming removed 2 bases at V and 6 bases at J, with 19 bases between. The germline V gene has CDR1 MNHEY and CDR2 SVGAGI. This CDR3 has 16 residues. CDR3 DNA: TGTGCCAGCAGTTACGACCCCTTGCGGAGGTCGAATGGCTACACCTTC. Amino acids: CASSYDPLRRSNGYTF.

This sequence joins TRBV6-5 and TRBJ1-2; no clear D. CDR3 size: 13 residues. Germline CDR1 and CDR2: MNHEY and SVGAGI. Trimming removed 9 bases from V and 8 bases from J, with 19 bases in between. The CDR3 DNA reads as TGTGCCAGTTGGGAGCCGGGAACGAAAGGCTACACCTTC. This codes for CASWEPGTKGYTF.

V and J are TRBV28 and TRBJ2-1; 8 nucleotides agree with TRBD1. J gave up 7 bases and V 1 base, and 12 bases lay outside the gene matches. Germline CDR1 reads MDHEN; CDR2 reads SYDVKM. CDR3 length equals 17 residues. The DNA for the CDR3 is TGTGCCAGCAGTTTATTTCTTGGGGACAGGCAACTGAATGAGCAGTTCTTC. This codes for CASSLFLGDRQLNEQFF.

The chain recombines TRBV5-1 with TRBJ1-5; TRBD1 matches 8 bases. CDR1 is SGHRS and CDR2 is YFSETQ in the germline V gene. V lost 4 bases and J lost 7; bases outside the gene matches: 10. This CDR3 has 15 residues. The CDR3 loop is CASSHTGGWEQPQHF. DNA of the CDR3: TGCGCCAGCAGCCATACAGGGGGATGGGAACAGCCCCAGCATTTT.

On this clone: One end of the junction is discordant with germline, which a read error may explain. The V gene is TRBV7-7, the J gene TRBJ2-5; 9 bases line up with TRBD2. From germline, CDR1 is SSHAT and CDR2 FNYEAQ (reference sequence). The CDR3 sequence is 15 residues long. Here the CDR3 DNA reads TGTGCTAGCAGCTTAATAGCGGGGGCGGGGGAGACCCAGTACTTC. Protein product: CASSLIAGAGETQYF.

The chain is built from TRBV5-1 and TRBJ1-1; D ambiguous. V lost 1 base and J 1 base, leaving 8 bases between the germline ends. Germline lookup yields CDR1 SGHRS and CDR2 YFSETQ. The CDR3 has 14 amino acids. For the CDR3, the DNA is TGCGCCAGCAGCTTGACGGCAGGGAACACTGAAGCTTTCTTT. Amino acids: CASSLTAGNTEAFF.

CDR3 DNA sequence: TGTGCTAGTGGTTTGGCAGGAGATACGCAGTATTTT. Amino acids: CASGLAGDTQYF. The chain joins TRBV12-5 to TRBJ2-3; unclear D gene. From germline, CDR1 is LGHNT and CDR2 FRNRAP. V gave up 1 base and J gave up 5 bases, with 4 bases separating them. The CDR3 extends over 12 amino acids.

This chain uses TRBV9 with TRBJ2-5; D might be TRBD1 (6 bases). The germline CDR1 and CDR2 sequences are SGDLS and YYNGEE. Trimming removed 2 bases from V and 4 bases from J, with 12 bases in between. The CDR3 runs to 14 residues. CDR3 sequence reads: CASSVTGTGETQYF. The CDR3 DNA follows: TGTGCCAGCAGCGTGACAGGAACTGGAGAGACCCAGTACTTC.

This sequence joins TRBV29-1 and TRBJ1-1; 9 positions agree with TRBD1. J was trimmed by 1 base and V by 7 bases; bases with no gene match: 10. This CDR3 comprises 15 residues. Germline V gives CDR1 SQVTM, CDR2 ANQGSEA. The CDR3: CSGQTGGGPNTEAFF. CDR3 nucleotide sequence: TGCAGCGGGCAGACAGGGGGAGGGCCGAACACTGAAGCTTTCTTT.

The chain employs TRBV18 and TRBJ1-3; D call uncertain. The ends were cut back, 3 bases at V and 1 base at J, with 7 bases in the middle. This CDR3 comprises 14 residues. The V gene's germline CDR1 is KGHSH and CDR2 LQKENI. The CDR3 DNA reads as TGTGCCAGCTCACCGAGGGAATCTGGAAACACCATATATTTT. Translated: CASSPRESGNTIYF. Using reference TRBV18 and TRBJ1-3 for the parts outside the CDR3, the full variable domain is NAGVMQNPRHLVRRRGQEARLRCSPMKGHSHVYWYRQLPEEGLKFMVYLQKENIIDESGMPKERFSAEFPKEGPSILRIQQVVRGDSAAYFCASSPRESGNTIYFGEGSWLTVV.

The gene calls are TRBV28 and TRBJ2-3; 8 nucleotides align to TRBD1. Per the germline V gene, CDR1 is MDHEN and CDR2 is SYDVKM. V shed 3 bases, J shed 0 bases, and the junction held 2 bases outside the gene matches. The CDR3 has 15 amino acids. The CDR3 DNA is TGTGCCAGCAGTTTTAGACAGGGGAGCACAGATACGCAGTATTTT. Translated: CASSFRQGSTDTQYF. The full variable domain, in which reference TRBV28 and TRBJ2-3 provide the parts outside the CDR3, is DVKVTQSSRYLVKRTGEKVFLECVQDMDHENMFWYRQDPGLGLRLIYFSYDVKMKEKGDIPEGYSVSREKKERFSLILESASTNQTSMYLCASSFRQGSTDTQYFGPGTRLTVL.

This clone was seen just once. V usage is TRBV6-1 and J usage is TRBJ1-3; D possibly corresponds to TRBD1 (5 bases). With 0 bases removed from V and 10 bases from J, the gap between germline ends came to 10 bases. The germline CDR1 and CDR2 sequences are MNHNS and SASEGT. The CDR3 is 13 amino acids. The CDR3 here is CASSEARGGTIYF. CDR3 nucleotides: TGTGCCAGCAGTGAAGCGCGCGGGGGGACCATATATTTT.

The CDR3 spells CASSPGRNIGYTF. The CDR3 DNA follows: TGTGCCAGCAGCCCCGGCAGGAACATAGGCTACACCTTC. The gene calls are TRBV7-3 and TRBJ1-2; no clear D gene. The V end was cut by 5 bases, the J end by 8 bases, with 15 bases between. Germline CDR1 and CDR2: SGHTA and FQGTGA. This CDR3 has 13 amino acids.

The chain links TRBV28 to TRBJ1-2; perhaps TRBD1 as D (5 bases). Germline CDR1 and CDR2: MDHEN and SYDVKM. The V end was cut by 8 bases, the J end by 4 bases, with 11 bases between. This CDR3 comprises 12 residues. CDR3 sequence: CASGQGSYGYTF. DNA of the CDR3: TGTGCCAGCGGGCAGGGTAGCTATGGCTACACCTTC.

The CDR3 here is CASSPRQGAYEQYF. The CDR3 nucleotides read TGTGCCAGCAGCCCAAGACAGGGCGCTTACGAGCAGTACTTC. The chain combines TRBV14 with TRBJ2-7; 7 bases map to TRBD1. Per germline, CDR1 SGHDN and CDR2 FVKESK. V gave up 4 bases and J gave up 4 bases; unmatched junction bases: 7. The CDR3 consists of 14 residues.